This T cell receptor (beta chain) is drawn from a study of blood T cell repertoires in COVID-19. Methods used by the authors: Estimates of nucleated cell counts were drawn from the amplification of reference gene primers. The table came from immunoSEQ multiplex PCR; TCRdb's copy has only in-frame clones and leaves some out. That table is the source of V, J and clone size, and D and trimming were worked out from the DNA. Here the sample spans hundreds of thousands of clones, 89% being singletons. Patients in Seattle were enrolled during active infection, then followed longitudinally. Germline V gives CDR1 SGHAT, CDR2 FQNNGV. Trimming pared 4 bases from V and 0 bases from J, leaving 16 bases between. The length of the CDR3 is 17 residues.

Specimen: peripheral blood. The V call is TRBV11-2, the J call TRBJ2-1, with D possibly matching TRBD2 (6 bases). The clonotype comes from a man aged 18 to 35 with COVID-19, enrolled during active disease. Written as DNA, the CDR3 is TGTGCCAGCAGCTCCCCCTGGGGGACTCTCTCCTACAATGAGCAGTTCTTC. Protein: CASSSPWGTLSYNEQFF.